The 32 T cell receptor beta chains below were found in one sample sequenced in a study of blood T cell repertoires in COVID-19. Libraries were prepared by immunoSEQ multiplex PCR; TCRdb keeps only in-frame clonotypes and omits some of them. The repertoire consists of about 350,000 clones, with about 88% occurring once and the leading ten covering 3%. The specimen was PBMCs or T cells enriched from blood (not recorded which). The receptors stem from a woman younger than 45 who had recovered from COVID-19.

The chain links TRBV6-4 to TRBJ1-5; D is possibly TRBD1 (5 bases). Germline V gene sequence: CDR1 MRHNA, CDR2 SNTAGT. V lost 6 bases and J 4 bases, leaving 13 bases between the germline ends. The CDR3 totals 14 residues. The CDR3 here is CASSLTSGNQPQHF. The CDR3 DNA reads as TGTGCCAGCAGCTTGACGTCAGGGAATCAGCCCCAGCATTTT.

Here the CDR3 reads CAWSEGRTASSGNTIYF. The CDR3 nucleotides are TGTGCCTGGAGTGAGGGGCGGACAGCATCCTCTGGAAACACCATATATTTT. The gene calls are TRBV30 and TRBJ1-3; perhaps TRBD1 as D (6 bases). V was pared by 1 base and J by 0 bases, with 16 bases between. Germline CDR1 is GTSNPN and CDR2 is SVGIG (reference sequence). The CDR3 has 17 amino acids.

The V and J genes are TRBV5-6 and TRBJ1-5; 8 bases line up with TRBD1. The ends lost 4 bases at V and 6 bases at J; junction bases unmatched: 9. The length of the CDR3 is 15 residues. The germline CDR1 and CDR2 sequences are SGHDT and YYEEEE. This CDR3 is CASSLRQGRIQPQHF. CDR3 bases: TGTGCCAGCAGCCTAAGACAGGGGCGGATTCAGCCCCAGCATTTT. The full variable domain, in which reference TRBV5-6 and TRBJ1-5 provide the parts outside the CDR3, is DAGVTQSPTHLIKTRGQQVTLRCSPKSGHDTVSWYQQALGQGPQFIFQYYEEEERQRGNFPDRFSGHQFPNYSSELNVNALLLGDSALYLCASSLRQGRIQPQHFGDGTRLSIL.

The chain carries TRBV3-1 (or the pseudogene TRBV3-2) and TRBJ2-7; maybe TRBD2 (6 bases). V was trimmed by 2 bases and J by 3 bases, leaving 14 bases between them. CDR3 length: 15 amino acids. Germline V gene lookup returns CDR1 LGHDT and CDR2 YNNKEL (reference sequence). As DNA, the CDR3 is TGTGCCAGCAGCCAATTTACGGGACTGATCTACGAGCAGTACTTC. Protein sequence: CASSQFTGLIYEQYF.

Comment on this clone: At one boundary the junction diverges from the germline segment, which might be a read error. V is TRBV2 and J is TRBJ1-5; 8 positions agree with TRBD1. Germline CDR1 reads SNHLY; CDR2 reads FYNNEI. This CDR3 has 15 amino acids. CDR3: CASSEGQVSNQPRHF. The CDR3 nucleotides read TGTGCCAGCAGTGAGGGACAGGTCAGCAATCAGCCCCGGCATTTT.

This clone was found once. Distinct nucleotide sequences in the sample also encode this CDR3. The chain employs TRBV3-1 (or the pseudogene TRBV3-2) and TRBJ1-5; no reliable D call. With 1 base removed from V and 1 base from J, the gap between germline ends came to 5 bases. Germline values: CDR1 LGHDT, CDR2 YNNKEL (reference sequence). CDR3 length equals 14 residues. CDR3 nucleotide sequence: TGTGCCAGCAGCCAAGTGGGCAGCAATCAGCCCCAGCATTTT. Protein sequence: CASSQVGSNQPQHF.

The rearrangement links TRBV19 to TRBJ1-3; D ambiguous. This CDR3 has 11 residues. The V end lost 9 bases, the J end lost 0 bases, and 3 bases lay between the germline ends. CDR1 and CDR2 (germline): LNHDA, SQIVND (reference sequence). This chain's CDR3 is CASRSGNTIYF. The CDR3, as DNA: TGTGCCAGCCGCTCTGGAAACACCATATATTTT.

CDR3 nucleotide sequence: TGTGCCAGCAGTTTAGACTTCAGCTCCTACGAGCAGTACTTC. This codes for CASSLDFSSYEQYF. The rearrangement uses TRBV27 and TRBJ2-7; D call uncertain. Germline CDR1 reads MNHEY; CDR2 reads SMNVEV (reference sequence). Trimming pared 2 bases from V and 0 bases from J, leaving 8 bases between. The CDR3 extends over 14 amino acids.

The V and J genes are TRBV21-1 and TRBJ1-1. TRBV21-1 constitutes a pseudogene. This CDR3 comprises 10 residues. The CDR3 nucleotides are TGCGATAGTCCGAACACTGAAGCTTTCTTT. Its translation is CDSPNTEAFF.

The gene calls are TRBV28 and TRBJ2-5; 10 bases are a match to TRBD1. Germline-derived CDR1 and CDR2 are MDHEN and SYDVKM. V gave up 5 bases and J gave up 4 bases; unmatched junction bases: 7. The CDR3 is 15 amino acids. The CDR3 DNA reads TGTGCCAGCAGTACCACCGGGACAGGGGTAGAGACCCAGTACTTC. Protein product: CASSTTGTGVETQYF.

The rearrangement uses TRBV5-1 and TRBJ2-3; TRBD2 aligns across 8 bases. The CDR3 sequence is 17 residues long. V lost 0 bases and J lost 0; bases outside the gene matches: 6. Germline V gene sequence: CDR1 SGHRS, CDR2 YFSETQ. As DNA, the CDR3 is TGCGCCAGCAGCTTGGGATATATAGCGGGGAGCACAGATACGCAGTATTTT. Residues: CASSLGYIAGSTDTQYF.

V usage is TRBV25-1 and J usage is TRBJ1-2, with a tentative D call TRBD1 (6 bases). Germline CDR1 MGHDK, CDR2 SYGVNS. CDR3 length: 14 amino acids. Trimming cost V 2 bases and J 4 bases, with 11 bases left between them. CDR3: CASSEKNRVYGYTF. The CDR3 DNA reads TGTGCCAGCAGTGAAAAAAACAGGGTCTATGGCTACACCTTC.

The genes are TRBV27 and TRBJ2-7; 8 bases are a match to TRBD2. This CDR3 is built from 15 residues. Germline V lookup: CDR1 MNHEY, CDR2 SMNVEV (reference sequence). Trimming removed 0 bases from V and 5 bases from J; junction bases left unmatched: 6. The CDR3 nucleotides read TGTGCCAGCAGTTTATCCACCGGCGGGAGGAACGAGCAGTACTTC. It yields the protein CASSLSTGGRNEQYF.

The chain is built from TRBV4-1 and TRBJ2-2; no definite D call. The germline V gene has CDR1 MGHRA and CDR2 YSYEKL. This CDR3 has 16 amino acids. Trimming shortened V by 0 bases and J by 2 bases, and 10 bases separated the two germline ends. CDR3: CASSQERGSNTGELFF. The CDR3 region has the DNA TGCGCCAGCAGCCAAGAGCGCGGAAGCAACACCGGGGAGCTGTTTTTT.

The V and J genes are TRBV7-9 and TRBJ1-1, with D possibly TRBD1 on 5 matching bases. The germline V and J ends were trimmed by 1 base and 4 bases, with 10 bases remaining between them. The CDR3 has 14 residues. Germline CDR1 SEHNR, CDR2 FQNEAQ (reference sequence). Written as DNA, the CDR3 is TGTGCCAGCAGCTTAGACAGGTATTCCACTGAAGCTTTCTTT. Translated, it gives CASSLDRYSTEAFF. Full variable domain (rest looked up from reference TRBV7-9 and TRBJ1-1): DTGVSQNPRHKITKRGQNVTFRCDPISEHNRLYWYRQTLGQGPEFLTYFQNEAQLEKSRLLSDRFSAERPKGSFSTLEIQRTEQGDSAMYLCASSLDRYSTEAFFGQGTRLTVV.

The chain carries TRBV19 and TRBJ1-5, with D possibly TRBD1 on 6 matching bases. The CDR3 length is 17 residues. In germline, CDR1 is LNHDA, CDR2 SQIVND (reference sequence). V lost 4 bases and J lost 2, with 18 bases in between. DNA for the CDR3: TGTGCCAGTAGTACCGGGACATCGGGTTGGGGCAATCAGCCCCAGCATTTT. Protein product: CASSTGTSGWGNQPQHF.

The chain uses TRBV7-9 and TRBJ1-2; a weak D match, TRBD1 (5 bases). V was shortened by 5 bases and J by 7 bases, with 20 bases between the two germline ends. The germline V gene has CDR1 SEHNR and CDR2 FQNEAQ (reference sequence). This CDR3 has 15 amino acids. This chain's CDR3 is CASSPRALSVSGYTF. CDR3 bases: TGTGCCAGCAGCCCCAGGGCTCTTTCTGTCTCTGGCTACACCTTC.

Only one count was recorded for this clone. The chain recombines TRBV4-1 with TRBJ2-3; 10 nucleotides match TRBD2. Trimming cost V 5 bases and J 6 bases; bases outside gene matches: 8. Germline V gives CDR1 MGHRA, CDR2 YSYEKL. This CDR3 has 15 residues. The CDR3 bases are TGCGCCAGCAGCTCTCACGGACTAGCGGTCGATACGCAGTATTTT. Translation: CASSSHGLAVDTQYF.

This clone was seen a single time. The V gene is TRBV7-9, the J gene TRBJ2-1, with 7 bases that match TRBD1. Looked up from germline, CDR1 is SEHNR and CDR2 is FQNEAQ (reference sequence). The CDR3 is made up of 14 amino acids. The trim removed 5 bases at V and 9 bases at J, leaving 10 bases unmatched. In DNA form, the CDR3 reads TGTGCCAGCAGCCCACCAAGGACAGGTATTGAGCAGTTCTTC. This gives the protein CASSPPRTGIEQFF.

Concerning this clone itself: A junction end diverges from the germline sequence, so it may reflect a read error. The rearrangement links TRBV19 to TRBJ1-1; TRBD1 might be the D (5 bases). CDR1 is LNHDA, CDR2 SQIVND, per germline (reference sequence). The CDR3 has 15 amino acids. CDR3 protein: CANSIDHGGGTEAFF. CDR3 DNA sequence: TGTGCCAATAGTATAGATCACGGCGGGGGCACTGAAGCTTTCTTT.

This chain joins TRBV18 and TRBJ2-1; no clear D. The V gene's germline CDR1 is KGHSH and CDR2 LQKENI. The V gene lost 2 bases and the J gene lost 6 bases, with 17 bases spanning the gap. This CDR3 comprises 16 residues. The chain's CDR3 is CASSPSRSGFGNEQFF. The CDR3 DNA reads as TGTGCCAGCTCACCATCAAGGAGTGGCTTTGGCAATGAGCAGTTCTTC.

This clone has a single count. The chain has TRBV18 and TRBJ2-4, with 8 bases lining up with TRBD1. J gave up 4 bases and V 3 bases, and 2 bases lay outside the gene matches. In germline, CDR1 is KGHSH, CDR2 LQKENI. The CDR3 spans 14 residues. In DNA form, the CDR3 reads TGTGCCAGCTCACCGGACAGGGATAAAAACATTCAGTACTTC. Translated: CASSPDRDKNIQYF.

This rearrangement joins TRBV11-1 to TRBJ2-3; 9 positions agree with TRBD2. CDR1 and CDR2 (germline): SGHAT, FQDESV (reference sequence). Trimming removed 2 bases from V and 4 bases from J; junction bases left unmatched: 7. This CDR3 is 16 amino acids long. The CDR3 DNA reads TGTGCCAGCAGCTTACGTAGCGGGAGTGGGTCAGATACGCAGTATTTT. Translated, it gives CASSLRSGSGSDTQYF.

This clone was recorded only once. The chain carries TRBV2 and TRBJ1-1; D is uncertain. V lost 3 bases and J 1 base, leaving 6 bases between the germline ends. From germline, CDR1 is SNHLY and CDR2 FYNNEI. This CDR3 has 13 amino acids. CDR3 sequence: CASSEQANTEAFF. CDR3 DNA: TGTGCCAGCAGTGAGCAAGCGAACACTGAAGCTTTCTTT.

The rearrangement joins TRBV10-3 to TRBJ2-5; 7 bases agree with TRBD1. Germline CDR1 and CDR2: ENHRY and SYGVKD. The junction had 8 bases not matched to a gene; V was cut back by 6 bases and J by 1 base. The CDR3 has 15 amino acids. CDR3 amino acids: CAISPGTAPQETQYF. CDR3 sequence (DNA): TGTGCCATCAGCCCCGGGACAGCTCCCCAAGAGACCCAGTACTTC.

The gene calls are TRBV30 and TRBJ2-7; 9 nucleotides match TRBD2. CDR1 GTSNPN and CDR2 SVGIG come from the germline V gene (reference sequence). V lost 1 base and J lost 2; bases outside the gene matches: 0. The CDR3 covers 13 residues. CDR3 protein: CAWSGLAAYEQYF. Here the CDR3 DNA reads TGTGCCTGGAGTGGACTAGCGGCCTACGAGCAGTACTTC.

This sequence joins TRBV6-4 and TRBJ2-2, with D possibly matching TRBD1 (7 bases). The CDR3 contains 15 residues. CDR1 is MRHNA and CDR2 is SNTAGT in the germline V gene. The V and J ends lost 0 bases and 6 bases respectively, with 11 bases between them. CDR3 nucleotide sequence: TGTGCCAGCAGTGACTCTGGAGGGGGCGCCGGGGAGCTGTTTTTT. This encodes CASSDSGGGAGELFF.

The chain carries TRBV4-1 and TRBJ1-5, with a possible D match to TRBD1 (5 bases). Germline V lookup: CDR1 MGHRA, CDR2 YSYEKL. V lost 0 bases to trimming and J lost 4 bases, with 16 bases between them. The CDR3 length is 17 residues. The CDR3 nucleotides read TGCGCCAGCAGCCAAGATGGTGAGACAGTTAAGAATCAGCCCCAGCATTTT. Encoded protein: CASSQDGETVKNQPQHF.

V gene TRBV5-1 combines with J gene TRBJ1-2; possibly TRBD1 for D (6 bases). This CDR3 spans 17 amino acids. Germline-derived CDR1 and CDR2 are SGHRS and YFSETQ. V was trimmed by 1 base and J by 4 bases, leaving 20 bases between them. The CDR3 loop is CASSLIPDGGAGYGYTF. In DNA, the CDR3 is TGCGCCAGCAGCTTGATTCCGGATGGGGGCGCCGGCTATGGCTACACCTTC.

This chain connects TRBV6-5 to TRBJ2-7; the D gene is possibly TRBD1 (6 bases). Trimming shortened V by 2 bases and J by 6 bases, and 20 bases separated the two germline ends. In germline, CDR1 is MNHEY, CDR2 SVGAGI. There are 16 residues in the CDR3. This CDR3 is CASSYNPTGPTSEQYF. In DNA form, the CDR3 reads TGTGCCAGCAGTTACAACCCGACAGGTCCTACATCCGAGCAGTACTTC.

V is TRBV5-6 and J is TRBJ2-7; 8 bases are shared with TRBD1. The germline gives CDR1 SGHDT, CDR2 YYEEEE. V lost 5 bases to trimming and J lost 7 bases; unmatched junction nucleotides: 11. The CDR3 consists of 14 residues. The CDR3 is CASRKDRVLSEQYF. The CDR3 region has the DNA TGTGCCAGCAGAAAGGACAGGGTATTGAGTGAGCAGTACTTC.

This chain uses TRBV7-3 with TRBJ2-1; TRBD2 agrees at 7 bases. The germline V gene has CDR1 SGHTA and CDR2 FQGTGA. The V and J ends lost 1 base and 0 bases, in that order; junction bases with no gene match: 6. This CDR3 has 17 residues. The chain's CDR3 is CASSLNGAGVSYNEQFF. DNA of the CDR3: TGTGCCAGCAGCTTAAATGGTGCGGGGGTCTCCTACAATGAGCAGTTCTTC.